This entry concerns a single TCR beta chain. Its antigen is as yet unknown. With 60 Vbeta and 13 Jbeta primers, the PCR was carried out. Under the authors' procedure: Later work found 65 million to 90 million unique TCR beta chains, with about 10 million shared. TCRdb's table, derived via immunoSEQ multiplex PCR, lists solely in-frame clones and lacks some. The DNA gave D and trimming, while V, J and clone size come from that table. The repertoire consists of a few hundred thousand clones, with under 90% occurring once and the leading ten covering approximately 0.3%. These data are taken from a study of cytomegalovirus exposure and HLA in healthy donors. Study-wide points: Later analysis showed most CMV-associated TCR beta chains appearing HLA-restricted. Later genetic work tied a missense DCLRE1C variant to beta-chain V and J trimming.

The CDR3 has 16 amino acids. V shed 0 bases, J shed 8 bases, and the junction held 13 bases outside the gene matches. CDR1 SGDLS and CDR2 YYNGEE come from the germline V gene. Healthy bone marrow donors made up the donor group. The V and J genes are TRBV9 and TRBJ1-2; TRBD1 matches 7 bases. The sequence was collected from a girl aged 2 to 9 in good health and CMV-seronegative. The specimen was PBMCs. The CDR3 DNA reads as TGTGCCAGCAGCGTAGACGGGGCAGGAGGGGGCCGAGGCTACACCTTC. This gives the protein CASSVDGAGGGRGYTF.